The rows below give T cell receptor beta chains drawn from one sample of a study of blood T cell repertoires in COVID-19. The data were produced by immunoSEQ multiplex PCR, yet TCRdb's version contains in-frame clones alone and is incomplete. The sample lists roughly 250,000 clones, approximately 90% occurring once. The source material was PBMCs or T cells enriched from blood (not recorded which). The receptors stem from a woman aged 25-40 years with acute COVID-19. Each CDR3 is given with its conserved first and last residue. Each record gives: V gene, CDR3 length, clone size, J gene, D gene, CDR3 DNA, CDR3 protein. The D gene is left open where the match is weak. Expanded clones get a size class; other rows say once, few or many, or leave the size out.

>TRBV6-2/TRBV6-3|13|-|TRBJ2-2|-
TGTGCCAGCAGTTACCGGGATCCCGGGGAGCTGTTTTTT
CASSYRDPGELFF
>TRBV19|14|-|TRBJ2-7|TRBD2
TGTGCCAGTAGTAACCGGGAGGGCCTCAACGAGCAGTACTTC
CASSNREGLNEQYF
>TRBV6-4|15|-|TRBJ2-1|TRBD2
TGTGCCAGCAGTGACTCCTTTAGAGGGAGGGGAGAGCAGTTCTTC
CASSDSFRGRGEQFF
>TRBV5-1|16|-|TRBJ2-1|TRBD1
TGCGCCAGCAGCCGGGACAGTATTACCTTCTACAATGAGCAGTTCTTC
CASSRDSITFYNEQFF
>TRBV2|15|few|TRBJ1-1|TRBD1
TGTGCCAGCACTTTGGACAGGGTTGGACTAACTGAAGCTTTCTTT
CASTLDRVGLTEAFF
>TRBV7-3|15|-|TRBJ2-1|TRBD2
TGTGCCAGCAACTTCGGACTAGCGGGAGTTAATGAGCAGTTCTTC
CASNFGLAGVNEQFF
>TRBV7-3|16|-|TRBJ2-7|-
TGTGCCAGCAGCCCCTTAGGGGGAGCATCCTCCTACGAGCAGTACTTC
CASSPLGGASSYEQYF
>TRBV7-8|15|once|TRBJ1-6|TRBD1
TGTGCCAGCAGAGAATCGGGACAGGGAAATTCACCCCTCCACTTT
CASRESGQGNSPLHF
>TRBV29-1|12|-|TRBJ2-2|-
TGCAGCGGAGGGGGTATGGGCGGGGAGCTGTTTTTT
CSGGGMGGELFF
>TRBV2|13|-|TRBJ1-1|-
TGTGCCAGCAGGGCGGACACCCACACTGAAGCTTTCTTT
CASRADTHTEAFF
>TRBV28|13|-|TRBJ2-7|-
TGTGCCAGCAGTTTGGCACATTCCTACGAGCAGTACTTC
CASSLAHSYEQYF
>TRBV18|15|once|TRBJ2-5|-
TGTGCCAGCTCACCACTCGGAACAGCTCAAGAGACCCAGTACTTC
CASSPLGTAQETQYF
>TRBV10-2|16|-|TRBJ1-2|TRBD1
TGCGCCAGCAGTGAGCCCCGGACAGGGGACTTCTATGGCTACACCTTC
CASSEPRTGDFYGYTF
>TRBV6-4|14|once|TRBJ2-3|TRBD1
TGTGCCAGCAGTGAACAGGGGGAGGAAGATACGCAGTATTTT
CASSEQGEEDTQYF
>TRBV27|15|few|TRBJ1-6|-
TGTGCCAGCAGATTACAGGGCTCCTATAATTCACCCCTCCACTTT
CASRLQGSYNSPLHF
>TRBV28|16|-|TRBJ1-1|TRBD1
TGTGCCAGCAGCCCAGACTCAACAGGGGCCGGCACTGAAGCTTTCTTT
CASSPDSTGAGTEAFF
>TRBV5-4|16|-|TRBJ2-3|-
TGTGCCAGCAGCTTGGAGCTAGCAGCCCACACAGATACGCAGTATTTT
CASSLELAAHTDTQYF
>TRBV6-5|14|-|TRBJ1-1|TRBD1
TGTGCCAGCAGCCCAGGAAGGACAGGGGGAGAAGCTTTCTTT
CASSPGRTGGEAFF
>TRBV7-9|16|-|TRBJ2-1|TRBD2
TGTGCCAGCAGGACAGCTAGCGGGAGGGCCGGCCCCGAGCAGTTCTTC
CASRTASGRAGPEQFF
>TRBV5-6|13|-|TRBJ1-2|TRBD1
TGTGCCAGCAGCCTGGGACAGACCTATCGCTACACCTTC
CASSLGQTYRYTF
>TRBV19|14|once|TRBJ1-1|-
TGTGCCAGTAGGCAGGGCGGTTTGCTTTCTGAAGCTTTCTTT
CASRQGGLLSEAFF
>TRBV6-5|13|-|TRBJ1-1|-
TGTGCCAGCAGGCGGACAGACAACACTGAAGCTTTCTTT
CASRRTDNTEAFF
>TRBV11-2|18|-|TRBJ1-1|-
TGTGCCAGCAGGATATACCGGGTCTCCCTCCGGATGAACACTGAAGCTTTCTTT
CASRIYRVSLRMNTEAFF
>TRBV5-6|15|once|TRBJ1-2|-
TGTGCCAGCAGTTCGAGGAGCCAGGGGAACTATGGCTACACCTTC
CASSSRSQGNYGYTF
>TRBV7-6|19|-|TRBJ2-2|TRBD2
TGTGCCAGCAGCTTAGAGATTAGCACGGGGGGAGGATCAACCGGGGAGCTGTTTTTT
CASSLEISTGGGSTGELFF
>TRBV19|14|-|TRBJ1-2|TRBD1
TGTGCCAGTAGTATGACAGGGCTTAACTATGGCTACACCTTC
CASSMTGLNYGYTF
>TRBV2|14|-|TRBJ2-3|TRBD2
TGTGCCAGCGTGGCTAGCGGGGGGAAAGATACGCAGTATTTT
CASVASGGKDTQYF
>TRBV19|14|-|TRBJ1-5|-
TGTGCCAGTAGTATTATAGACTTATCGCAGCCCCAGCATTTT
CASSIIDLSQPQHF
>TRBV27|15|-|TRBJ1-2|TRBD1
TGTGCCAGCAGTCTGACAGGGTCGACTGGCTATGGCTACACCTTC
CASSLTGSTGYGYTF
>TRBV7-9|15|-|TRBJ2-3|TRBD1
TGTGCCAGCAGCCCCCGGACAGGGGTAACAGATACGCAGTATTTT
CASSPRTGVTDTQYF
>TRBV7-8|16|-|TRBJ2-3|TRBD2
TGTGCCAGCAGCCCCGTTAGCGGGAGGTACACAGATACGCAGTATTTT
CASSPVSGRYTDTQYF
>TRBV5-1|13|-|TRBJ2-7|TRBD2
TGCGCCAGCAGCCCGGGACTAACCTACGAGCAGTACTTC
CASSPGLTYEQYF
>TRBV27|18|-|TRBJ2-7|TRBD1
TGTGCCAGCAGTTTAGGTACTGGCCGTCCGGGACAGTTCTACGAGCAGTACTTC
CASSLGTGRPGQFYEQYF
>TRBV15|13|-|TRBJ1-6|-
TGTGCCACCAGCAGAGGCCAGGGTTCACCCCTCCACTTT
CATSRGQGSPLHF
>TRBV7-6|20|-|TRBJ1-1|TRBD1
TGTGCCAGCAGCTTAATTCGCCTCCCGGGACAGGGGAAGTCGGACACTGAAGCTTTCTTT
CASSLIRLPGQGKSDTEAFF
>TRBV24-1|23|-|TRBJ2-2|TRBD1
TGTGCCACCAGTGATTTGTCCAGTTTGGGAAGAAAACCGGGACAGGGTTTTACCGGGGAGCTGTTTTTT
CATSDLSSLGRKPGQGFTGELFF
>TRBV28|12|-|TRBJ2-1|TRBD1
TGTGCCAGTGGACAGGGGTACAATGAGCAGTTCTTC
CASGQGYNEQFF